This TCR beta chain emerged from a study of regulatory T cells in long-lasting Graves disease. Assembly of TCR beta libraries relied on iRepertoire HTBI primers together with Arm-PCR of CDR3 regions. In TCRdb, the multiplex PCR reads were re-called with MiXCR into one record per CDR3 protein. The table has about 470,000 distinct CDR3 sequences, approximately 21% seen once. Worth noting for this clonotype: The antigen is unknown.

This sample's time point: persistent/refractory GD, antithyroid drugs over 5 years with positive TRAb. There was RNA extracted from PBMCs, and the TCR library was made from it. Germline V gene lookup returns CDR1 SEHNR and CDR2 FQNEAQ (reference sequence). The CDR3 loop spans 14 amino acids. V lost 5 bases to trimming and J lost 3 bases; unmatched junction nucleotides: 4. Study results and limitations: Since the sample size was small, accuracy may have been reduced. The study found persistent patients shared more public clonotypes (fewer than 3,000) than new patients (about 1,000).

The chain has TRBV7-9 and TRBJ2-5; 9 nucleotides agree with TRBD2. Sample: peripheral blood mononuclear cells (PBMCs), taken when the disease was refractory, from a patient treated with antithyroid drugs. This clonotype originated in a female donor with Graves disease. CDR3 sequence (DNA): TGTGCCAGCAGCCCAGGGACTAGCAAAGAGACCCAGTACTTC. Amino acids: CASSPGTSKETQYF.